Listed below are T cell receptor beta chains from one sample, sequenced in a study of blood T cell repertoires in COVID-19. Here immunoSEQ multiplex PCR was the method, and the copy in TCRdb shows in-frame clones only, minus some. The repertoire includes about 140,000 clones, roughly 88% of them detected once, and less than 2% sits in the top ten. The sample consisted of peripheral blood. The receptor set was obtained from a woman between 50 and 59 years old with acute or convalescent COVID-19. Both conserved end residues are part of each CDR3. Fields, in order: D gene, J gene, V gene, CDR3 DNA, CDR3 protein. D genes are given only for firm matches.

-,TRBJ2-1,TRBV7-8,TGTGCCAGCAGCCTCGACAGGATCTTAAATGAGCAGTTCTTC,CASSLDRILNEQFF
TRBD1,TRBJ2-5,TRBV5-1,TGCGCCAGCAGCCACCTTGGACAGGCCGAAGAGACCCAGTACTTC,CASSHLGQAEETQYF
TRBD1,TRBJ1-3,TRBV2,TGTGCCAGCAGGGTACAGGGGCTGTCTGGAAACACCATATATTTT,CASRVQGLSGNTIYF
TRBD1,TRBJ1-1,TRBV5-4,TGTGCCAGCAGCGACAGGGGGAACACTGAAGCTTTCTTT,CASSDRGNTEAFF
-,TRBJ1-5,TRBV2,TGTGCCAGCAGTTGGGGGGGCCTTAGCAATCAGCCCCAGCATTTT,CASSWGGLSNQPQHF
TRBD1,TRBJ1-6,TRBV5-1,TGCGCCAGCAGCTTGGGTCAGGGGGCAATCGGTTCACCCCTCCACTTT,CASSLGQGAIGSPLHF
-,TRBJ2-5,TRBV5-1,TGCGCCAGCAGCAAGCAGGGGAAGGCTCAAGAGACCCAGTACTTC,CASSKQGKAQETQYF
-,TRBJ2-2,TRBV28,TGTGCCAGCAGTCGTCAGGGCGGGGAGCTGTTTTTT,CASSRQGGELFF
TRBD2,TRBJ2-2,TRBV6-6,TGTGCCAGCAGCAGCGGGAGTAGTGGCACCGGGGAGCTGTTTTTT,CASSSGSSGTGELFF
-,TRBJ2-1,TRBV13,TGTGCCAGCAGCTTAGTACAATACAATGAGCAGTTCTTC,CASSLVQYNEQFF
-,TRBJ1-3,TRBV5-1,TGCGCCAGCAGCTTGGGGGGCTCGTGGGCTGGAAACACCATATATTTT,CASSLGGSWAGNTIYF
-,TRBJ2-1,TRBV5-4,TGTGCCAGCAGCTTGGAAAGAGAGTCCTACAATGAGCAGTTCTTC,CASSLERESYNEQFF
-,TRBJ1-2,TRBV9,TGTGCCAGCAGCGCTCTAACAGGTTTCCTCTATGGCTACACCTTC,CASSALTGFLYGYTF
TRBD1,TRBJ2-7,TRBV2,TGTGCCAGCAGTGAAGGGACAGGGTACTACGAGCAGTACTTC,CASSEGTGYYEQYF
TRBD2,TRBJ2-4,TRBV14,TGTGCCAGCAGCCGTAGCGGGAGCAAAAACATTCAGTACTTC,CASSRSGSKNIQYF
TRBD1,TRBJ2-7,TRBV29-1,TGCAGCGTGGAAACCGGGACAGGGGCCTACGAGCAGTACTTC,CSVETGTGAYEQYF
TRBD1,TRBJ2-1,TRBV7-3,TGTGCCAGCAGCTTTGACAGGGGCTCCTACAATGAGCAGTTCTTC,CASSFDRGSYNEQFF
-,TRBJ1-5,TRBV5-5,TGTGCCAGCAGCTTGGCAGGTAGTGTATTTCAGCCCCAGCATTTT,CASSLAGSVFQPQHF
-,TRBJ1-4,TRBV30,TGTGCCTGGAGCCTCGTGGGAGGTTATAATGAAAAACTGTTTTTT,CAWSLVGGYNEKLFF
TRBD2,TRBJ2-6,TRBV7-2,TGTGCCAGCAGCGGGACTAGCGGGGCTAACACTGGGGCCAACGTCCTGACTTTC,CASSGTSGANTGANVLTF
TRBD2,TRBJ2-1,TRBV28,TGTGCCACCTTCAGAGCGGGAGTGAATGAGCAGTTCTTC,CATFRAGVNEQFF
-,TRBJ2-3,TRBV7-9,TGTGCCAGCTCCCGTGGGGCGGAAACAGATACGCAGTATTTT,CASSRGAETDTQYF
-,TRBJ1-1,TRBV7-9,TGTGCCAGCAGCTTAGCTCAGACAGTGCAAGCTTTCTTT,CASSLAQTVQAFF
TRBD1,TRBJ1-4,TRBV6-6,TGTGCCAGCAGTTACTCGGGACAGGGTGGTGAAAAACTGTTTTTT,CASSYSGQGGEKLFF
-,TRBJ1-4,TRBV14,TGTGCCAGCAGCCGGACATTTAATGAAAAACTGTTTTTT,CASSRTFNEKLFF
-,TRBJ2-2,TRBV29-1,TGCAGCGTTGTAGATATCGCGAACACCGGGGAGCTGTTTTTT,CSVVDIANTGELFF
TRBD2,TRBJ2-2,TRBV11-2,TGTGCCAGCAGCTTAAGCGGGAGAGGCACCGGGGAGCTGTTTTTT,CASSLSGRGTGELFF
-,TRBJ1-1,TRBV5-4,TGTGCAGGATCTCACCGGGTGGGACTATCTGAAGCTTTCTTT,CAGSHRVGLSEAFF
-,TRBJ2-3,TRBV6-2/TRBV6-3,TGTGCCAGCAGCCTCTACACAGATACGCAGTATTTT,CASSLYTDTQYF
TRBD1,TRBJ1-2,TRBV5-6,TGTGCCAGCAGCTTGGGCCAGGACAGGGGGACTTATGGCTACACCTTC,CASSLGQDRGTYGYTF